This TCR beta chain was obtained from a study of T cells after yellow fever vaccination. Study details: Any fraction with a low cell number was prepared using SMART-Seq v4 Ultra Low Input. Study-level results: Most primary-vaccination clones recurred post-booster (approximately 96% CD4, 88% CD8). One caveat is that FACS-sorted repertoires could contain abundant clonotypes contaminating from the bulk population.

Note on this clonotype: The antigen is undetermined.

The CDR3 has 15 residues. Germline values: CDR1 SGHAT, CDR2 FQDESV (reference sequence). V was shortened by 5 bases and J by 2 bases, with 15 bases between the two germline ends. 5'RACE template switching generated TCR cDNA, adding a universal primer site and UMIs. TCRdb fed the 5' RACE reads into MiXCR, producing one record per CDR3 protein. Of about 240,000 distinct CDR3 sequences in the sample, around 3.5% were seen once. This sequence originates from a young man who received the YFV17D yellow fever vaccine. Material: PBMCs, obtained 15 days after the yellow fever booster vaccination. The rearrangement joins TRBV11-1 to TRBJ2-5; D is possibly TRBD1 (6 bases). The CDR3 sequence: CASSPAWGTQETQYF. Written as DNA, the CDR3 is TGTGCCAGCAGCCCGGCTTGGGGGACACAAGAGACCCAGTACTTC.